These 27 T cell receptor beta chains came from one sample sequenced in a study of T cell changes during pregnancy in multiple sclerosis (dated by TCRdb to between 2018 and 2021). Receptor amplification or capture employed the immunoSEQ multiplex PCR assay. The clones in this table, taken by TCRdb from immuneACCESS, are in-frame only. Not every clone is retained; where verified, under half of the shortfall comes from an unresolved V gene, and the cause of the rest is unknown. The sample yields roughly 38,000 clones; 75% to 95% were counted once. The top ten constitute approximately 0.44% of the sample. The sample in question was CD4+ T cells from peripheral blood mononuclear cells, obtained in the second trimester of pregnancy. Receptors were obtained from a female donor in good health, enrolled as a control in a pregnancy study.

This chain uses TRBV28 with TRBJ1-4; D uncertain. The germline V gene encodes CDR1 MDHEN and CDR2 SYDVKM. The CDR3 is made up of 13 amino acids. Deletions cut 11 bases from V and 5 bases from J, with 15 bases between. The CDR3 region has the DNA TGTGCCTGCTCGGGCGGAGGGAATGAAAAACTGTTTTTT. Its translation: CACSGGGNEKLFF.

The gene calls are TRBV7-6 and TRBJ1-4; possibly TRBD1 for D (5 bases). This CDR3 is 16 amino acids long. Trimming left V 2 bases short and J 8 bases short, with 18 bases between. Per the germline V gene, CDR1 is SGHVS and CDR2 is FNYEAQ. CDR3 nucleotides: TGTGCCAGCAGCTTATTAGGGGAGGGCCCTGGGGAAAAACTGTTTTTT. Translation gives CASSLLGEGPGEKLFF.

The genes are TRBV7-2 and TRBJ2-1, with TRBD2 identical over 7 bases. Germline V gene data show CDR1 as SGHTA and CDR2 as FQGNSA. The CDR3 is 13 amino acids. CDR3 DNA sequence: TGTGCTGGGGCGGGAGCCCCTCCCAATGAGCAGTTCTTC. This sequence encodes CAGAGAPPNEQFF.

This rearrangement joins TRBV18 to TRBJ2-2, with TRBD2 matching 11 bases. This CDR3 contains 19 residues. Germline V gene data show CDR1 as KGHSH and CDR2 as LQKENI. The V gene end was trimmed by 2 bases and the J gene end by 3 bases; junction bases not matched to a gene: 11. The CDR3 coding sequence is TGTGCCAGCTCACCAACCGGGACTAGCGGAAAATTACACACCGGGGAGCTGTTTTTT. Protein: CASSPTGTSGKLHTGELFF.

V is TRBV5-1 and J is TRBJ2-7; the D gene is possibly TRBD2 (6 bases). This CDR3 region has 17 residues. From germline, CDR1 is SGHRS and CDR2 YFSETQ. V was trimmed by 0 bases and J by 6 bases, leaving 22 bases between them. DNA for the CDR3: TGCGCCAGCAGCTTGGTCGTAAGCATAACTAGCCGCGGCGAGCAGTACTTC. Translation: CASSLVVSITSRGEQYF.

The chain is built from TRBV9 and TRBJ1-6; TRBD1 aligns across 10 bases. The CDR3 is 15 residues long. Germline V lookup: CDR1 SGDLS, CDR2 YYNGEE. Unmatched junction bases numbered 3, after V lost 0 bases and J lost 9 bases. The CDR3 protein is CASSVGTGGSSPLHF. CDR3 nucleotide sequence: TGTGCCAGCAGCGTAGGGACAGGGGGGAGTTCACCCCTCCACTTT. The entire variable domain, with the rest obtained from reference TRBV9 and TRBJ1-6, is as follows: DSGVTQTPKHLITATGQRVTLRCSPRSGDLSVYWYQQSLDQGLQFLIQYYNGEERAKGNILERFSAQQFPDLHSELNLSSLELGDSALYFCASSVGTGGSSPLHFGNGTRLTVT.

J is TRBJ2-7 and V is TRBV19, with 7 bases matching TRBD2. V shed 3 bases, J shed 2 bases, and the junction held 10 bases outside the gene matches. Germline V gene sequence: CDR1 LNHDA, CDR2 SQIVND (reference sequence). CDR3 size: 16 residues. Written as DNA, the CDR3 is TGTGCCAGTAGTATCGCGGCCGGGACTATTACCTACGAGCAGTACTTC. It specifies CASSIAAGTITYEQYF. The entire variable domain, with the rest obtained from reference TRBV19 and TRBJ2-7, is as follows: DGGITQSPKYLFRKEGQNVTLSCEQNLNHDAMYWYRQDPGQGLRLIYYSQIVNDFQKGDIAEGYSVSREKKESFPLTVTSAQKNPTAFYLCASSIAAGTITYEQYFGPGTRLTVT.

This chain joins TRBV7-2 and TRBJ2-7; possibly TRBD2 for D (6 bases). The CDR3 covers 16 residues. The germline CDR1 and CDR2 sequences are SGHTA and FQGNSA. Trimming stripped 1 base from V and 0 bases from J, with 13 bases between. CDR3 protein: CASSLGQTSSSYEQYF. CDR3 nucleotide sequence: TGTGCCAGCAGCTTAGGGCAGACTAGTAGCTCCTACGAGCAGTACTTC.

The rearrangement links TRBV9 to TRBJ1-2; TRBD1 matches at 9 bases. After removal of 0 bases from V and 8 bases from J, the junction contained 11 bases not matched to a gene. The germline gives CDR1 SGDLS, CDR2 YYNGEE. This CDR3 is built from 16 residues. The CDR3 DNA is TGTGCCAGCAGCGTAGTTGGGACAGGGAGGTTTAAAGGCTACACCTTC. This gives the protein CASSVVGTGRFKGYTF.

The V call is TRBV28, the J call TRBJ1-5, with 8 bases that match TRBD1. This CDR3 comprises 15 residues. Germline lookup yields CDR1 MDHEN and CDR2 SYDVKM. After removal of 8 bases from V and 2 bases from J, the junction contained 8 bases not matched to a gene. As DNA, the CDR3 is TGTGCCAGCTGCTTGGACAGGGAAGGCAATCAGCCCCAGCATTTT. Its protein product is CASCLDREGNQPQHF.

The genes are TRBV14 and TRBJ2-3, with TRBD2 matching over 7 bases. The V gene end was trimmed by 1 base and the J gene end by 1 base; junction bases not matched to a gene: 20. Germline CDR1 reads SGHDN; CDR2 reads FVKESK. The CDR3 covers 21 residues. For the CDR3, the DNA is TGTGCCAGCAGCCAAGGGGTCGGGGGGACCCGAGGGGTTGTCGGCACAGATACGCAGTATTTT. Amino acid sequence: CASSQGVGGTRGVVGTDTQYF.

CDR3 nucleotide sequence: TGCGCCAGCAGTGCGGGGTCGGGGGACACCGGGGAGCTGTTTTTT. This translates into CASSAGSGDTGELFF. This chain connects TRBV5-1 to TRBJ2-2, with D perhaps matching TRBD2 (6 bases). V lost 5 bases and J lost 3, with 14 bases in between. The CDR3 runs to 15 residues. Germline lookup yields CDR1 SGHRS and CDR2 YFSETQ.

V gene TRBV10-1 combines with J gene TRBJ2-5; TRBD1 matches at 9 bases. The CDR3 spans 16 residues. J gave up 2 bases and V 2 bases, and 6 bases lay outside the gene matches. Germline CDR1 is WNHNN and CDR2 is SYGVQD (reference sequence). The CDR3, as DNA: TGCGCCAGCAGTGAGGGGACAGGGACAAAGCAAGAGACCCAGTACTTC. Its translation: CASSEGTGTKQETQYF.

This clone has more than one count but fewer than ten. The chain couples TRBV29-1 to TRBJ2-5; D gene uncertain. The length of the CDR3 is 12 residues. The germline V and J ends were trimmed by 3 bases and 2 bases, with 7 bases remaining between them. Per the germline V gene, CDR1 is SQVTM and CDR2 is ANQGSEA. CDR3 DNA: TGCAGCGTTGAGAACAGACAAGAGACCCAGTACTTC. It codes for CSVENRQETQYF.

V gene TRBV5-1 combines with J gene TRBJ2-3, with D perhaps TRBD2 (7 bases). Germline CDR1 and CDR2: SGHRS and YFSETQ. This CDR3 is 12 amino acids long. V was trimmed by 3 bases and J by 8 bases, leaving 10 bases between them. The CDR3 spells CASSYREGTQYF. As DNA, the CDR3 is TGCGCCAGCAGCTACAGGGAGGGTACGCAGTATTTT.

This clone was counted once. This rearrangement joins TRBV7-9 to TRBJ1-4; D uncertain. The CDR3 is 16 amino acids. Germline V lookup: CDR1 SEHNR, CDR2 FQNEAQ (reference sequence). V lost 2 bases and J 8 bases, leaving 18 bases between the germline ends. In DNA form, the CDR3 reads TGTGCCAGCAGCTTATCACCCGGAGGGCAGGACGAAAAACTGTTTTTT. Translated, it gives CASSLSPGGQDEKLFF.

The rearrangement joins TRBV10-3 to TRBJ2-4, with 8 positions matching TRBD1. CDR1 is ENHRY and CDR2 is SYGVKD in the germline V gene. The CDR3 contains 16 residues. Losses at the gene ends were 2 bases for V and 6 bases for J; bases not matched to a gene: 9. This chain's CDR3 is CAISEPNRQGLNIQYF. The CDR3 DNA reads TGTGCCATCAGTGAGCCCAATCGACAGGGGCTAAACATTCAGTACTTC.

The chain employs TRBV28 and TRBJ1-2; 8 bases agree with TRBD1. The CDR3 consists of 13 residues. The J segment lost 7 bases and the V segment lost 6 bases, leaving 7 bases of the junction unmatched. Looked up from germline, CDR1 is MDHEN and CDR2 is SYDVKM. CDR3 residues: CASRPGQGSGYTF. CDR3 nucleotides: TGTGCCAGCAGACCAGGACAGGGTAGTGGCTACACCTTC.

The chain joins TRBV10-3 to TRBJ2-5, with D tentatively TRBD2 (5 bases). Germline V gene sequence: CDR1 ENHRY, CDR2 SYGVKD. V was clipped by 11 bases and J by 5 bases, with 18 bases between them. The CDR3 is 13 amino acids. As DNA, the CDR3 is TGTGCCTCGCGGGCCCTTGGTGGGGAGACCCAGTACTTC. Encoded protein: CASRALGGETQYF.

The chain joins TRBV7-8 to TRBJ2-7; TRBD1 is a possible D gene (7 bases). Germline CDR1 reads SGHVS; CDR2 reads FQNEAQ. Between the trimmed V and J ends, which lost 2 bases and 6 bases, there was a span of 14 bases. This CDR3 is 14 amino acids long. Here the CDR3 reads CASSLRRGLFEQYF. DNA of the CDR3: TGTGCCAGCAGCTTAAGGAGGGGGCTCTTCGAGCAGTACTTC.

The CDR3 DNA sequence: TGTGCCAGCAGAAGTCTGGGGGCAGCTTTCTTT. The encoded protein is CASRSLGAAFF. The V and J genes are TRBV5-4 and TRBJ1-1; D perhaps matches TRBD1 (6 bases). The V end was cut by 5 bases, the J end by 10 bases, with 12 bases between. CDR1 is SGHNT, CDR2 YYREEE, per germline (reference sequence). The CDR3 is 11 residues long.

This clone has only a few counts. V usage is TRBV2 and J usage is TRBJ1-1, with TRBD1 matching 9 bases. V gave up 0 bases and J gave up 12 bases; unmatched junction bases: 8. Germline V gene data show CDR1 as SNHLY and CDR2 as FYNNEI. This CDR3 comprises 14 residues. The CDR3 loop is CASSEAQTGGTTFF. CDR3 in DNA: TGTGCCAGCAGTGAAGCTCAGACAGGGGGTACGACTTTCTTT.

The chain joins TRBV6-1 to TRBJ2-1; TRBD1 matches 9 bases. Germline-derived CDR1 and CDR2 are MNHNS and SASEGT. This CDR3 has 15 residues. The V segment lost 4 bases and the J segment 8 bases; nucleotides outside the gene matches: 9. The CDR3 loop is CASSGQGVRVDEQFF. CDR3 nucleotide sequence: TGTGCCAGCAGTGGACAGGGGGTAAGGGTAGATGAGCAGTTCTTC.

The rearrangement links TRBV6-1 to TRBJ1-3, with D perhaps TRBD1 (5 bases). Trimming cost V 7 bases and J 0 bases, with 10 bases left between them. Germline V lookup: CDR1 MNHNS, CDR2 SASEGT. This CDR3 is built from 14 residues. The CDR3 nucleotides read TGTGCCAGCATACGGGGGAACTCTGGAAACACCATATATTTT. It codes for CASIRGNSGNTIYF.

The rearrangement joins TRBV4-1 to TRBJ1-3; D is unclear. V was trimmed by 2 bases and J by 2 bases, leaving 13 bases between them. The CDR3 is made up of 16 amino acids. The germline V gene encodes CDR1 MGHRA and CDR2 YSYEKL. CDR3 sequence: CASSQPLQKAGNTIYF. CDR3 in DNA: TGCGCCAGCAGCCAACCTCTTCAGAAAGCTGGAAACACCATATATTTT.

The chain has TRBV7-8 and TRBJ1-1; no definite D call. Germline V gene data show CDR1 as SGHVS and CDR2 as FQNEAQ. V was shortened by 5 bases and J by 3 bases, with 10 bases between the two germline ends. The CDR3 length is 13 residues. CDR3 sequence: CASSEDTYTEAFF. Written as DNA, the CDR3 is TGTGCCAGCAGCGAAGACACCTACACTGAAGCTTTCTTT.

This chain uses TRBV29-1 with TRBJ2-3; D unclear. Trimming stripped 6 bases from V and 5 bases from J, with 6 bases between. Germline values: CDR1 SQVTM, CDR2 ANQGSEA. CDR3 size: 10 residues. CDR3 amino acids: CSVAQDTQYF. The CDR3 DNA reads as TGCAGCGTGGCCCAAGATACGCAGTATTTT.